What follows describes a single T cell receptor beta chain. Antigen unknown. This entry is derived from a study of shared clonotypes between healthy human individuals. The protocol was immunoSEQ multiplex PCR, while the TCRdb copy is restricted to in-frame clones and leaves out a portion. The sample lists about 2.3 million clones; roughly 93% were seen once. Trimming took 10 bases from V and 4 from J, leaving 14 bases between them. The CDR3 sequence is 12 residues long. Germline lookup yields CDR1 MDHEN and CDR2 SYDVKM. Whole-study results and caveats: Measured sharing among donors was expected to vary with sequencing depth.

The sample comprised naive CD4+ T cells from PBMCs. Subset denoted: CD45RA+ positively selected. The chain recombines TRBV28 with TRBJ2-7; TRBD1 might be the D (5 bases). The TCR originated in a man aged 18 to 29 in good health. Some clones in this sample may be carry-over from other donors' samples. The CDR3 DNA reads as TGTGCCACAGGCCAGGGCAGGTACGAGCAGTACTTC. Amino acids: CATGQGRYEQYF.